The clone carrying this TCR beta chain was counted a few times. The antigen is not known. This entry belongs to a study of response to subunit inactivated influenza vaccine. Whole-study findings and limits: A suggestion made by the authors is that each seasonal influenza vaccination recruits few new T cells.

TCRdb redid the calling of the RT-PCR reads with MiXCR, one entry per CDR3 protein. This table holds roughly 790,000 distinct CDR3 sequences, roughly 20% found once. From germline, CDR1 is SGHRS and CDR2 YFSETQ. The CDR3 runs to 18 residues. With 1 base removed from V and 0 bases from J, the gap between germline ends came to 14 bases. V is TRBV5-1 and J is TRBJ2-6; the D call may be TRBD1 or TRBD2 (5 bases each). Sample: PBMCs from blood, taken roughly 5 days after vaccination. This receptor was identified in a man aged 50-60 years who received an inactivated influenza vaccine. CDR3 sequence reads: CASSLQGPGISGANVLTF. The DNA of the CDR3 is TGCGCCAGCAGCTTGCAGGGCCCGGGGATCTCTGGGGCCAACGTCCTGACTTTC.